The clone carrying this T cell receptor beta chain was picked up a small number of times. The sample originates from a study of cytomegalovirus exposure and HLA in healthy donors. The CDR3 covers 13 residues. Germline loops: CDR1 MNHEY, CDR2 SVGAGI. V shed 5 bases, J shed 8 bases, and the junction held 5 bases outside the gene matches. PCR was performed using 60 Vbeta and 13 Jbeta primers. Clones were sequenced by immunoSEQ multiplex PCR, and TCRdb holds only the in-frame ones, with some missing. Among roughly 100,000 clones listed, around three quarters were seen once. The sample taken for sequencing was PBMCs. The V and J genes are TRBV6-5 and TRBJ2-2, with TRBD1 identical over 7 bases. The TCR sequence derives from a man aged 25-40 years in good health and CMV-seropositive. CDR3 protein: CASSPRGQGELFF. In DNA, the CDR3 is TGTGCCAGCAGTCCGAGGGGGCAAGGGGAGCTGTTTTTT.